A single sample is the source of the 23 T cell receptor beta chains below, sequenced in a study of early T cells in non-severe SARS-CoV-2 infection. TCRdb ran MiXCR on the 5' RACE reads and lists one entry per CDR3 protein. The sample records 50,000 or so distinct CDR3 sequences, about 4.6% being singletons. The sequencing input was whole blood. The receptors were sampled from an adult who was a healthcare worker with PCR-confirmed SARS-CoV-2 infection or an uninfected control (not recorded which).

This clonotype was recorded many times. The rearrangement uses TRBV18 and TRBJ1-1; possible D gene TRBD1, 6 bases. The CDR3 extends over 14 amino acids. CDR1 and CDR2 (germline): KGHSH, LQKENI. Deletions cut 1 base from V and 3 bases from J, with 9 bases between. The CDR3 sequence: CASSPQQGDTEAFF. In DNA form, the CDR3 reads TGTGCCAGCTCACCACAACAGGGAGACACTGAAGCTTTCTTT.

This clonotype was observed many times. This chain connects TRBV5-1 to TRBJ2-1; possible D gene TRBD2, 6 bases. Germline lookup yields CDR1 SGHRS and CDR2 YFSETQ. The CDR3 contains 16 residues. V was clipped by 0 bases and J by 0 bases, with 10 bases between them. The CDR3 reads CASSLAGGSSYNEQFF. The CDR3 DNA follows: TGCGCCAGCAGCTTGGCCGGGGGAAGCTCCTACAATGAGCAGTTCTTC.

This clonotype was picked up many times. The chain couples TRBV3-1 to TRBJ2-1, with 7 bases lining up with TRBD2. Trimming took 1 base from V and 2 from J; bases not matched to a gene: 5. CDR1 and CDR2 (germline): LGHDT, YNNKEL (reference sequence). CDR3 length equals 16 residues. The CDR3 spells CASSQVTAGPYNEQFF. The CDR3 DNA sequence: TGTGCCAGCAGCCAAGTCACAGCGGGACCCTACAATGAGCAGTTCTTC.

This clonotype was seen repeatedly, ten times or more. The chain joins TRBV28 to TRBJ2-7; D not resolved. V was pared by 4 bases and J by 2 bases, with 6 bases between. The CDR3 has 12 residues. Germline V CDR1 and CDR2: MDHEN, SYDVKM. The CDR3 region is CASSSEPYEQYF. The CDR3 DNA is TGTGCCAGCAGTTCAGAGCCCTACGAGCAGTACTTC.

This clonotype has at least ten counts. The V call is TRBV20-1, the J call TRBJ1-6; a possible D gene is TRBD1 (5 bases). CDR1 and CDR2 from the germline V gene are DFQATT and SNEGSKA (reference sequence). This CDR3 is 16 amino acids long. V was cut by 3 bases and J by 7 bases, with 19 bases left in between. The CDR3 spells CSASPGSTAKNSPLHF. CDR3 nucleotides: TGCAGTGCTAGTCCCGGGTCGACAGCCAAGAATTCACCCCTCCACTTT.

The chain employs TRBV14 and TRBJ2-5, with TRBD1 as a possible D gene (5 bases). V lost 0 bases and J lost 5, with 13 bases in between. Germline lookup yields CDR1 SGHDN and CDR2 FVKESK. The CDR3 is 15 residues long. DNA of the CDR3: TGTGCCAGCAGCCAAGATCTGGTCAGGGCGGAGACCCAGTACTTC. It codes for CASSQDLVRAETQYF.

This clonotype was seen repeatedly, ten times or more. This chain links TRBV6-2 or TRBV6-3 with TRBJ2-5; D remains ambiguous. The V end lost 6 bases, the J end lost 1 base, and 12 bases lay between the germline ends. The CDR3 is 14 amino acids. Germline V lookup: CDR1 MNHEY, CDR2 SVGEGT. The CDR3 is CASSRRVFQETQYF. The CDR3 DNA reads TGTGCCAGCAGCCGACGGGTGTTCCAAGAGACCCAGTACTTC.

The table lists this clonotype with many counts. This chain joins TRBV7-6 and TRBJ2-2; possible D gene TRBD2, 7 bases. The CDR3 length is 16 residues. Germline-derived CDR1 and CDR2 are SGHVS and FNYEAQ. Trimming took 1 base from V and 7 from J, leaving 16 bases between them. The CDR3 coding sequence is TGTGCCAGCAGCTTAGTTGACGGCGGGGGCATCGGGGAGCTGTTTTTT. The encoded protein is CASSLVDGGGIGELFF. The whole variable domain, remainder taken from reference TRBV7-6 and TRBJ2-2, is GAGVSQSPRYKVTKRGQDVALRCDPISGHVSLYWYRQALGQGPEFLTYFNYEAQQDKSGLPNDRFSAERPEGSISTLTIQRTEQRDSAMYRCASSLVDGGGIGELFFGEGSRLTVL.

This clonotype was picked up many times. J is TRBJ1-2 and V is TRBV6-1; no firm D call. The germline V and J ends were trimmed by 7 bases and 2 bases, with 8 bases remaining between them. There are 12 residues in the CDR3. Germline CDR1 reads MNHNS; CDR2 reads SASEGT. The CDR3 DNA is TGTGCCAGCAAAGTCCCGAACTATGGCTACACCTTC. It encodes CASKVPNYGYTF.

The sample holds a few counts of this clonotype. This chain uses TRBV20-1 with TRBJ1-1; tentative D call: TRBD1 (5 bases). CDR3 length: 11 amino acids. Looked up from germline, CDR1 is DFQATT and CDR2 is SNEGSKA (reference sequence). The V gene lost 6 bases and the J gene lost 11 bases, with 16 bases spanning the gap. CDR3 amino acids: CSASLGGAAFF. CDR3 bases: TGCAGTGCCTCCTTGGGAGGGGCCGCTTTCTTT.

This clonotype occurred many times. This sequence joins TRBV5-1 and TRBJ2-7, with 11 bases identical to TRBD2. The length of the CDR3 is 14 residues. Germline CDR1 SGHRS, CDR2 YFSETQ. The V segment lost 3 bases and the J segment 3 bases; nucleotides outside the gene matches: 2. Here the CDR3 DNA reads TGCGCCAGCAGCTATGGACTAGCGGGCTACGAGCAGTACTTC. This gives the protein CASSYGLAGYEQYF.

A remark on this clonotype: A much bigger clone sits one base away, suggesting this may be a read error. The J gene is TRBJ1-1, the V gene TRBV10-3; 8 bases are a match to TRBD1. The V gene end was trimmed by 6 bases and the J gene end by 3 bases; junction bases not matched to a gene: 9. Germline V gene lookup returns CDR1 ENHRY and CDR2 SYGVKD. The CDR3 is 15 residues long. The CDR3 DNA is TGTGCCATCAGCCAAGTGTCGGGACAGGACACTGAAGCTTTCTTT. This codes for CAISQVSGQDTEAFF.

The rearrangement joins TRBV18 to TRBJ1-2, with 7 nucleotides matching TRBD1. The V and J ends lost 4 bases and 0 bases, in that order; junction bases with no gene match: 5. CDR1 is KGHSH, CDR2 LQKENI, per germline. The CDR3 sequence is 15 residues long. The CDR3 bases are TGTGCCAGCTCACTGGGACAGACTGCTAACTATGGCTACACCTTC. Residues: CASSLGQTANYGYTF.

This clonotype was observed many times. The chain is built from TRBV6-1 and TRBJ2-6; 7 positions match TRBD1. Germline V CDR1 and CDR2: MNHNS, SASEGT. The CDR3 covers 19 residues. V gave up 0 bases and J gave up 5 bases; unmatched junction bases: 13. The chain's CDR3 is CASSEAEQGSPIWANVLTF. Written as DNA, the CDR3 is TGTGCCAGCAGTGAAGCCGAACAGGGGTCCCCTATTTGGGCCAACGTCCTGACTTTC.

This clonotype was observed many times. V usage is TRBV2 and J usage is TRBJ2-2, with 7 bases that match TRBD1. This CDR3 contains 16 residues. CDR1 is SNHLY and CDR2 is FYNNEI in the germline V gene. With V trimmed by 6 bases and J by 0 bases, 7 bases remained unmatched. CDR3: CASSLDRVANTGELFF. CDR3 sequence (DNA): TGTGCCAGCAGCCTAGACAGGGTGGCGAACACCGGGGAGCTGTTTTTT.

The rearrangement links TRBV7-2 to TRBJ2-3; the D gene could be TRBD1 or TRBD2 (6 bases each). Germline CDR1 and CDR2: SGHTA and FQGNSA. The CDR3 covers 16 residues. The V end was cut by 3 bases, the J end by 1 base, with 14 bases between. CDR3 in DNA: TGTGCCAGCAGCTTTCAAGGGGGGTCTGGCACAGATACGCAGTATTTT. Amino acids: CASSFQGGSGTDTQYF.

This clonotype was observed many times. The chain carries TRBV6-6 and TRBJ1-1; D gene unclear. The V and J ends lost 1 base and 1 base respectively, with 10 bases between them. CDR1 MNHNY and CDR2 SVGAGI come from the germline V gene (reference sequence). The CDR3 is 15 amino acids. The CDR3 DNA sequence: TGTGCCAGCAGTTACTTGATCCCGCCGAACACTGAAGCTTTCTTT. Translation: CASSYLIPPNTEAFF.

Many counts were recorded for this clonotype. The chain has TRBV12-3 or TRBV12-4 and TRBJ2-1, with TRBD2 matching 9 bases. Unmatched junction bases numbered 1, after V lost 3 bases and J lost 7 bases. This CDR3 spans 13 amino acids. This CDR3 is CASSFSGRNEQFF. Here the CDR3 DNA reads TGTGCCAGCAGTTTCAGCGGGAGGAATGAGCAGTTCTTC.

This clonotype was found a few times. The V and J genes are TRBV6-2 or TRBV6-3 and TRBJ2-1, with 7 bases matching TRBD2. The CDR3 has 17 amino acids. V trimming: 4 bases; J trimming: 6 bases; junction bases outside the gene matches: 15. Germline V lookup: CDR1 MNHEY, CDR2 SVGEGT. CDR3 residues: CASSSVVGRERSNEQFF. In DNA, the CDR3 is TGTGCCAGCAGTTCCGTGGTGGGGCGGGAGAGGAGCAATGAGCAGTTCTTC.

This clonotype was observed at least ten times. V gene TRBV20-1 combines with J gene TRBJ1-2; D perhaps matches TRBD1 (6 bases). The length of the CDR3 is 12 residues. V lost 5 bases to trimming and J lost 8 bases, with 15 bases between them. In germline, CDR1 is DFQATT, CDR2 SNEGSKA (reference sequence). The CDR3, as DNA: TGCAGTGCTCAGGACAGTCTTCGCGGCTACACCTTC. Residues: CSAQDSLRGYTF.

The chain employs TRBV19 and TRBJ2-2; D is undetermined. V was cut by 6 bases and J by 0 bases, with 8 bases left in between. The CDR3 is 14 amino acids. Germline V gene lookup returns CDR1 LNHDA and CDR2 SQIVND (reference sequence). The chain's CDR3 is CASRVLTNTGELFF. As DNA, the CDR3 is TGTGCCAGTAGAGTCCTCACGAACACCGGGGAGCTGTTTTTT.

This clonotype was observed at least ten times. The CDR3 is CASSISGTEGNIQYF. In nucleotides, the CDR3 is TGTGCCAGCAGCATTAGCGGAACCGAGGGGAACATTCAGTACTTC. This chain connects TRBV5-5 to TRBJ2-4, with D perhaps TRBD2 (6 bases). Trimming left V 4 bases short and J 7 bases short, with 18 bases between. The germline gives CDR1 SGHKS, CDR2 YYEKEE (reference sequence). The CDR3 loop spans 15 amino acids. Using reference TRBV5-5 and TRBJ2-4 for the parts outside the CDR3, the full variable domain is DAGVTQSPTHLIKTRGQQVTLRCSPISGHKSVSWYQQVLGQGPQFIFQYYEKEERGRGNFPDRFSARQFPNYSSELNVNALLLGDSALYLCASSISGTEGNIQYFGAGTRLSVL.

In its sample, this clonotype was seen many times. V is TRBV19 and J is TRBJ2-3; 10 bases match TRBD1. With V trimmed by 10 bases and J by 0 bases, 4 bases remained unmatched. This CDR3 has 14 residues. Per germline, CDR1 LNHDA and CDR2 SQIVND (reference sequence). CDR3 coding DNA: TGTGCCACGGGACAGGGGCCAAGCACAGATACGCAGTATTTT. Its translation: CATGQGPSTDTQYF.